This T cell receptor beta chain was obtained from a study of shared clonotypes between healthy human individuals. In the naive CD8 group, cells lacked CD45RO and were positively selected for CCR7, so terminally differentiated effector memory CD45RA+ cells were left out. The length of the CDR3 is 13 residues. V gave up 6 bases and J gave up 4 bases, with 12 bases separating them. The germline V gene encodes CDR1 MNHEY and CDR2 SVGAGI. In the sorted-subset replicate PCRs, 150 to 250 ng DNA, some 30,000 T cell genomes, was used. This table comes from immunoSEQ multiplex PCR, and its TCRdb copy is limited to in-frame clones, with some not included. This sample has about 2 million clones; 85% to 95% occur once, and the top ten carry roughly 1.1%.

The sequencing sample was made of naive CD8+ T cells sorted from blood. This TCR was recovered from a man younger than 35 in good health. The V and J genes are TRBV6-5 and TRBJ1-1; tentative D call: TRBD1 (5 bases). CDR3: CASSPRGVTEAFF. As DNA, the CDR3 is TGTGCCAGCAGCCCCCGAGGGGTCACTGAAGCTTTCTTT.